Below are 4 T cell receptor beta chains sequenced from a single sample in a study of T cell clones after liver transplantation. Method: immunoSEQ multiplex PCR; TCRdb's copy keeps in-frame clones and lacks some. The data contain 640 or so clones, roughly 52% of them singletons. Sequencing of dividing CFSE-low cells from the MLR defined alloreactive TCRbeta sequences. Antigens for these TCRs are unknown. The material sequenced was CD4+ T cells from cultured PBMCs. The receptor source for this set is a human patient who received a liver transplant. Some T cells may be graft donor cells.

J is TRBJ1-2 and V is TRBV19; D unclear. Germline CDR1 LNHDA, CDR2 SQIVND (reference sequence). The CDR3 consists of 17 residues. Trimming pared 5 bases from V and 4 bases from J, leaving 23 bases between. CDR3 nucleotides: TGTGCCAGTAGTGGTATGAGGGCAAATCGAAAGACCTATGGCTACACCTTC. Protein sequence: CASSGMRANRKTYGYTF.

Only a few counts were recorded for this clone. This rearrangement joins TRBV5-4 to TRBJ1-3; possible D gene TRBD1, 5 bases. Germline V gene data show CDR1 as SGHNT and CDR2 as YYREEE (reference sequence). The CDR3 is 18 amino acids. V gave up 4 bases and J gave up 0 bases, with 20 bases separating them. CDR3 coding DNA: TGTGCCAGCAGCCGTGGTCTCGGGGGAAAGGCCTCTGGAAACACCATATATTTT. Translation gives CASSRGLGGKASGNTIYF.

This chain links TRBV18 with TRBJ1-1, with TRBD1 as a possible D gene (5 bases). This CDR3 contains 13 residues. Deletions cut 2 bases from V and 3 bases from J, with 7 bases between. CDR1 and CDR2 from the germline V gene are KGHSH and LQKENI. CDR3 nucleotide sequence: TGTGCCAGCTCACCAATACAGGACACTGAAGCTTTCTTT. Its protein product is CASSPIQDTEAFF.

J is TRBJ2-5 and V is TRBV19; the match to TRBD2 covers 8 bases. V gave up 6 bases and J gave up 5 bases; unmatched junction bases: 2. The CDR3 contains 12 residues. CDR1 is LNHDA and CDR2 is SQIVND in the germline V gene (reference sequence). The CDR3 sequence: CASRPGGETQYF. CDR3 bases: TGTGCCAGTAGGCCGGGGGGGGAGACCCAGTACTTC.